This T cell receptor (beta chain) appears in the sequencing data of a study of cytomegalovirus exposure and HLA in healthy donors. Study overall: Early released data had 80 million or so unique TCRs, all coming from HLA-typed donors.

This clone has only one observation. What it binds is unknown. The germline V gene encodes CDR1 MDHEN and CDR2 SYDVKM. CDR3 length equals 14 residues. V was shortened by 2 bases and J by 5 bases, with 9 bases between the two germline ends. Study-level findings and limits: Later analysis showed TCR association rates varying by HLA locus, highest for DRB1 and lowest for HLA-C.

60 Vbeta and 13 Jbeta primers were used in PCR. Only in-frame clones appear in the TCRdb table, and some are missing; sequencing was by immunoSEQ multiplex PCR. The sample holds roughly 120,000 clones, approximately 81% seen once. V and J are TRBV28 and TRBJ2-2; a possible D gene is TRBD1 (6 bases). The TCR was taken from a man between 25 and 39 years old in good health and CMV-seropositive. Material for sequencing was PBMCs. This chain's CDR3 is CASSLLGQTGELFF. For the CDR3, the DNA is TGTGCCAGCAGTTTACTCGGACAGACCGGGGAGCTGTTTTTT.